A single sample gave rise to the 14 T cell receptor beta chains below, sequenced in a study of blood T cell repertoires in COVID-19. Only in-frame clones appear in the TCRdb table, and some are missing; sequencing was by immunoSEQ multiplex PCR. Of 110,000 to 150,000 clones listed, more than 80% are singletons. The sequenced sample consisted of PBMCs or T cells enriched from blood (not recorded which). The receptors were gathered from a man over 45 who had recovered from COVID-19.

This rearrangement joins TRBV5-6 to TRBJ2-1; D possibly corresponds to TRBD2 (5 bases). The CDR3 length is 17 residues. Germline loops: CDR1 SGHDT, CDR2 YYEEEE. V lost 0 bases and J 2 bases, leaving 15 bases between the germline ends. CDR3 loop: CASSLGPAGEAYNEQFF. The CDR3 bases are TGTGCCAGCAGCTTGGGTCCCGCCGGGGAAGCCTACAATGAGCAGTTCTTC.

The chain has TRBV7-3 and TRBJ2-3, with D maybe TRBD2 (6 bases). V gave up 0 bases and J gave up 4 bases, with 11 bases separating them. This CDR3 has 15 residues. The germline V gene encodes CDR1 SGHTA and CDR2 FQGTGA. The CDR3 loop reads CASSLTGGTADTQYF. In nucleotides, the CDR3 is TGTGCCAGCAGCTTAACCGGTGGGACTGCAGATACGCAGTATTTT.

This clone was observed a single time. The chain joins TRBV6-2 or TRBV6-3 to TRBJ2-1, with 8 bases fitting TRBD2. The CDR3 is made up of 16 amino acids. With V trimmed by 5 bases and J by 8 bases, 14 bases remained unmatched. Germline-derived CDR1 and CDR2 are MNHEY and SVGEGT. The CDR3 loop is CASSDPRGGAIHEQFF. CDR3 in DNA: TGTGCCAGCAGTGACCCCCGGGGGGGAGCGATCCATGAGCAGTTCTTC.

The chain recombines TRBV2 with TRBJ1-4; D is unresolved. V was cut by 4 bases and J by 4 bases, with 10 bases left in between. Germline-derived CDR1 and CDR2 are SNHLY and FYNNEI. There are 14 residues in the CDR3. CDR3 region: CASSVQRSNEKLFF. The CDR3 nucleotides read TGTGCCAGCAGTGTGCAACGTAGTAATGAAAAACTGTTTTTT.

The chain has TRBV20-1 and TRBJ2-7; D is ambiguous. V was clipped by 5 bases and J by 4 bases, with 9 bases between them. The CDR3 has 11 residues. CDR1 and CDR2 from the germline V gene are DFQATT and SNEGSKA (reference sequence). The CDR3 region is CSAWHEYEQYV. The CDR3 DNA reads TGCAGTGCTTGGCATGAATACGAGCAGTACGTC.

CDR3 sequence reads: CASNSNWEDGYTF. In DNA, the CDR3 is TGTGCCAGCAACTCCAACTGGGAGGATGGCTACACCTTC. The chain recombines TRBV7-2 with TRBJ1-2; no clear D gene. The V end lost 7 bases, the J end lost 6 bases, and 15 bases lay between the germline ends. Germline loops: CDR1 SGHTA, CDR2 FQGNSA. The CDR3 extends over 13 amino acids.

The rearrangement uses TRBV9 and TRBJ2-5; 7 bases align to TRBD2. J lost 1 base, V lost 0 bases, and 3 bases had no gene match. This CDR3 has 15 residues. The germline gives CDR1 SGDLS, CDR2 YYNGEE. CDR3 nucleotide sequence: TGTGCCAGCAGCGTAGCGCCTAGCGGCCAAGAGACCCAGTACTTC. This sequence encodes CASSVAPSGQETQYF.

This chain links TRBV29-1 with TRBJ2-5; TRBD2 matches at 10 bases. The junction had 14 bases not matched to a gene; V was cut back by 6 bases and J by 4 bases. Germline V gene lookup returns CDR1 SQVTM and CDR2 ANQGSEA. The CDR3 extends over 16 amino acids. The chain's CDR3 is CSVSLAGAEGGETQYF. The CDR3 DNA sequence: TGCAGCGTAAGTCTAGCGGGAGCCGAAGGGGGAGAGACCCAGTACTTC.

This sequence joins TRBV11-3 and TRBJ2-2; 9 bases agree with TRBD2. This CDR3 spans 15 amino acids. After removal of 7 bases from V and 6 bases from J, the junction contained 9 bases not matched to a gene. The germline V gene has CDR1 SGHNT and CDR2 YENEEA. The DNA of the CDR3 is TGTGCCAGCATGCTGGGTAGCGGGAGTTCCGGGGAGCTGTTTTTT. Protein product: CASMLGSGSSGELFF.

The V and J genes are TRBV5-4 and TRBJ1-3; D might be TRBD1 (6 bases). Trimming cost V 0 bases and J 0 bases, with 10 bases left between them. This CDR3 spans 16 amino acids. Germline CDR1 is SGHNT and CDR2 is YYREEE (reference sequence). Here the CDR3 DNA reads TGTGCCAGCAGCTTGGTGGACAGCGGCTCTGGAAACACCATATATTTT. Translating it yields CASSLVDSGSGNTIYF.

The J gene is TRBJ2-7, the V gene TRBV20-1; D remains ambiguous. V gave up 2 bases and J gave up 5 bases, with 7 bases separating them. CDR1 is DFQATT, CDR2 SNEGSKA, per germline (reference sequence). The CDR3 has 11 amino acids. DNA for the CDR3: TGCAGTGCTAGATCACAGCACGAGCAGTACGTC. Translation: CSARSQHEQYV.

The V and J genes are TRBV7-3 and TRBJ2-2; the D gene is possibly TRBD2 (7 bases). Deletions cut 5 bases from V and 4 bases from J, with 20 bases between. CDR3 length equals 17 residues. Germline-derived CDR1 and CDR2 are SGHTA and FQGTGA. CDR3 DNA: TGTGCCAGCAGCCCCCCACGGGGGGCCCAGAGCACCGGGGAGCTGTTTTTT. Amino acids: CASSPPRGAQSTGELFF.

The CDR3 DNA reads TGTGCCAGCAGCTTAAGGCAGGGGGAAGGAAACACTGAAGCTTTCTTT. Translated: CASSLRQGEGNTEAFF. V is TRBV11-2 and J is TRBJ1-1, with 7 bases fitting TRBD1. Losses at the gene ends were 2 bases for V and 2 bases for J; bases not matched to a gene: 8. Germline V gives CDR1 SGHAT, CDR2 FQNNGV. The CDR3 contains 16 residues.

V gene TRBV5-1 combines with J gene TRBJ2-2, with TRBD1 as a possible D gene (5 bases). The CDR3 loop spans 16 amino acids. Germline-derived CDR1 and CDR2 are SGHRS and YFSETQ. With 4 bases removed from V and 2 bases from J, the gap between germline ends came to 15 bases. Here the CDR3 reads CASSDGRTTNTGELFF. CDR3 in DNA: TGCGCCAGCAGCGATGGAAGGACAACCAACACCGGGGAGCTGTTTTTT.